The text below deals with one T cell receptor (beta chain). No antigen is known for it. Per the germline V gene, CDR1 is SGHRS and CDR2 is YFSETQ. CDR3 length equals 15 residues. V lost 4 bases, J lost 7 bases, and 9 bases stayed unmatched. The 5'RACE template-switching step produced TCR cDNA and added a universal primer site and UMIs. A single record per CDR3 protein comes from TCRdb applying MiXCR to the 5' RACE reads. Of 150,000 to 200,000 distinct CDR3 sequences listed, 5.5% to 7.5% were seen once; the top ten hold 2.9%. These data originate in a study of T cells after yellow fever vaccination. Points from the study as a whole: A small share of clonotypes appeared in both CD4 and CD8 compartments. It was a weaker secondary response, yet one that peaked faster, at day 5 versus 15. Detected again after the booster were most primary-vaccination clones, at 96% CD4 and 70% to 90% CD8.

The chain recombines TRBV5-1 with TRBJ1-5; TRBD1 agrees at 9 bases. The receptor comes from a young man who received the YFV17D yellow fever vaccine. The source material was CD4+ T cells sorted from PBMCs, sampled on the day of the first yellow fever vaccination. CDR3 DNA sequence: TGCGCCAGCAGCCCGGTGACAGGGGGAGGCCAGCCCCAGCATTTT. Its translation: CASSPVTGGGQPQHF.